Below are 26 T cell receptor beta chains sequenced from a single sample in a study of shared clonotypes between healthy human individuals (dated by TCRdb to the early 2020s). Library generation was performed with the immunoSEQ multiplex PCR assay. This immuneACCESS table, as held by TCRdb, lists in-frame sequences with V and J called but not all clones. Of the missing ones, under half trace to an unresolved V gene in checked studies; the others have no known cause. This sample is represented by about half a million clones; approximately 82% of them were singletons. The ten largest clones capture around 12% of the sample. Sequencing was carried out using PBMCs. All receptors come from a woman between 35 and 50 years old in good health. Some clones in this sample may be carry-over from other donors' samples.

CDR3 protein: CASSELLVGRAHGYTF. The CDR3 DNA is TGTGCCAGCAGTGAGCTGCTTGTGGGCAGGGCCCATGGCTACACCTTC. The genes are TRBV6-1 and TRBJ1-2, with D possibly matching TRBD1 (5 bases). Per germline, CDR1 MNHNS and CDR2 SASEGT. This CDR3 region has 16 residues. The V and J ends lost 3 bases and 6 bases respectively, with 20 bases between them.

This clone was recorded a few times. This rearrangement joins TRBV14 to TRBJ1-1; D remains ambiguous. The ends were cut back, 4 bases at V and 0 bases at J, with 15 bases in the middle. Germline CDR1 reads SGHDN; CDR2 reads FVKESK. The CDR3 covers 16 residues. The CDR3 protein is CASSRTLTVMNTEAFF. The CDR3 DNA reads TGTGCCAGCAGCCGAACCTTGACGGTAATGAACACTGAAGCTTTCTTT.

This chain links TRBV5-1 with TRBJ2-5; tentatively, D is TRBD1 or TRBD2 (6 bases each). V was shortened by 4 bases and J by 9 bases, with 19 bases between the two germline ends. Germline loops: CDR1 SGHRS, CDR2 YFSETQ. This CDR3 is built from 14 residues. CDR3 in amino acids: CASSPGTPGEAQYF. The DNA for the CDR3 is TGCGCCAGCAGCCCGGGGACACCGGGGGAGGCCCAGTACTTC.

Comment on this clone: A much larger clone differs by one base, so this may be a read error. The chain carries TRBV6-5 and TRBJ1-5; 7 bases agree with TRBD1. CDR1 MNHEY and CDR2 SVGAGI come from the germline V gene. The CDR3 has 15 residues. CDR3 in DNA: TGTGCCAGCAGGTCTACAGGGGTGGGCAATCAGCCCCGGCATTTT. This translates into CASRSTGVGNQPRHF.

The chain joins TRBV5-4 to TRBJ2-3, with D perhaps matching TRBD2 (6 bases). CDR1 and CDR2 (germline): SGHNT, YYREEE (reference sequence). This CDR3 is built from 14 residues. Trimming cost V 2 bases and J 5 bases, with 12 bases left between them. The CDR3 DNA follows: TGTGCCAGCAGCTTTCGGCAGGGAGGAGATACGCAGTATTTT. Protein product: CASSFRQGGDTQYF. Full variable domain (outside the CDR3, taken from reference TRBV5-4 and TRBJ2-3): ETGVTQSPTHLIKTRGQQVTLRCSSQSGHNTVSWYQQALGQGPQFIFQYYREEENGRGNFPPRFSGLQFPNYSSELNVNALELDDSALYLCASSFRQGGDTQYFGPGTRLTVL.

This clone was picked up one time. The chain joins TRBV30 to TRBJ1-2; TRBD1 might be the D (5 bases). CDR1 and CDR2 (germline): GTSNPN, SVGIG (reference sequence). This CDR3 comprises 12 residues. V was pared by 1 base and J by 7 bases, with 10 bases between. This chain's CDR3 is CAWSAGVGGYTF. The CDR3 coding sequence is TGTGCCTGGAGTGCGGGGGTGGGTGGCTACACCTTC. The variable domain in full, completed from reference TRBV30 and TRBJ1-2, reads SQTIHQWPATLVQPVGSPLSLECTVEGTSNPNLYWYRQAAGRGLQLLFYSVGIGQISSEVPQNLSASRPQDRQFILSSKKLLLSDSGFYLCAWSAGVGGYTFGSGTRLTVV.

CDR3 coding DNA: TGCGCCAGCAGCTTAGGGGTTGTGTCCTACGAGCAGTACTTC. This codes for CASSLGVVSYEQYF. The chain carries TRBV5-1 and TRBJ2-7, with a possible D match to TRBD1 (5 bases). CDR1 is SGHRS and CDR2 is YFSETQ in the germline V gene. Trimming removed 2 bases from V and 1 base from J, with 10 bases in between. The CDR3 is 14 residues long.

The sample holds one count of this clone. V usage is TRBV7-2 and J usage is TRBJ2-1, with 14 bases that match TRBD2. Looked up from germline, CDR1 is SGHTA and CDR2 is FQGNSA. V lost 5 bases, J lost 12 bases, and 12 bases stayed unmatched. The length of the CDR3 is 16 residues. For the CDR3, the DNA is TGTGCCAGCAGCCCGCCCGGGACTAGCGGGAGTAAATCGCAGTTCTTC. Translating it yields CASSPPGTSGSKSQFF. The complete variable domain, with remaining parts taken from reference TRBV7-2 and TRBJ2-1, reads GAGVSQSPSNKVTEKGKDVELRCDPISGHTALYWYRQSLGQGLEFLIYFQGNSAPDKSGLPSDRFSAERTGGSVSTLTIQRTQQEDSAVYLCASSPPGTSGSKSQFFGPGTRLTVL.

The CDR3 reads CASSQGRLGSPYNEQFF. The CDR3 DNA sequence: TGCGCCAGCAGCCAAGGACGATTGGGATCGCCGTACAATGAGCAGTTCTTC. The rearrangement joins TRBV4-1 to TRBJ2-1; no clear D gene. CDR1 and CDR2 from the germline V gene are MGHRA and YSYEKL. V lost 1 base and J 4 bases, leaving 17 bases between the germline ends. The CDR3 has 17 amino acids.

The chain links TRBV7-2 to TRBJ2-1; 11 nucleotides match TRBD2. The CDR3 sequence is 17 residues long. With 5 bases clipped from V and 1 base from J, the junction kept 7 bases outside the gene matches. Looked up from germline, CDR1 is SGHTA and CDR2 is FQGNSA. This CDR3 reads CASSRTSGSFSYNEQFF. For the CDR3, the DNA is TGTGCCAGCAGCCGCACTAGCGGGAGCTTTTCCTACAATGAGCAGTTCTTC.

The rearrangement joins TRBV15 to TRBJ1-1; perhaps TRBD1 as D (6 bases). V was shortened by 6 bases and J by 0 bases, with 14 bases between the two germline ends. The CDR3 is 15 residues long. Germline CDR1 LNHNV, CDR2 YYDKDF (reference sequence). The CDR3 loop reads CATRETGDMNTEAFF. Here the CDR3 DNA reads TGTGCCACCAGGGAGACAGGCGATATGAACACTGAAGCTTTCTTT.

V is TRBV7-7 and J is TRBJ2-2; 9 nucleotides align to TRBD1. V lost 3 bases to trimming and J lost 7 bases; unmatched junction nucleotides: 3. Germline-derived CDR1 and CDR2 are SSHAT and FNYEAQ (reference sequence). The CDR3 spans 14 residues. CDR3 bases: TGTGCCAGCAGCTTGGACAGGGGCGACGGGGAGCTGTTTTTT. It codes for CASSLDRGDGELFF.

The chain employs TRBV7-2 and TRBJ2-1; 9 positions agree with TRBD2. Germline CDR1 reads SGHTA; CDR2 reads FQGNSA. The CDR3 contains 17 residues. V was pared by 5 bases and J by 2 bases, with 10 bases of the junction left unmatched. The chain's CDR3 is CASSPGAGGHPYNEQFF. DNA of the CDR3: TGTGCCAGCAGCCCAGGTGCGGGAGGGCACCCCTACAATGAGCAGTTCTTC. Supplemented by reference TRBV7-2 and TRBJ2-1, the full variable domain reads GAGVSQSPSNKVTEKGKDVELRCDPISGHTALYWYRQSLGQGLEFLIYFQGNSAPDKSGLPSDRFSAERTGGSVSTLTIQRTQQEDSAVYLCASSPGAGGHPYNEQFFGPGTRLTVL.

This chain joins TRBV12-2 and TRBJ2-7; the tabulated D call, TRBD1, remains unverified against the DNA. TRBV12-2 is termed a pseudogene. This CDR3 region has 12 residues. CDR3 protein: CASRFRSYEQYF. In DNA form, the CDR3 reads TGTGCAAGTCGCTTCAGGTCCTACGAGCAGTACTTC.

In the case of this clone: The sample carries other DNA sequences with the same CDR3. V usage is TRBV30 and J usage is TRBJ1-5; D uncertain. From germline, CDR1 is GTSNPN and CDR2 SVGIG (reference sequence). The CDR3 has 13 amino acids. Trimming pared 0 bases from V and 5 bases from J, leaving 8 bases between. CDR3 amino acids: CAWSVRGDQPQHF. CDR3 coding DNA: TGTGCCTGGAGTGTACGCGGGGATCAGCCCCAGCATTTT.

This sequence joins TRBV4-1 and TRBJ2-7, with TRBD2 identical over 7 bases. The trim removed 1 base at V and 2 bases at J, leaving 8 bases unmatched. Looked up from germline, CDR1 is MGHRA and CDR2 is YSYEKL. The CDR3 covers 16 residues. DNA of the CDR3: TGCGCCAGCAGCCAAGGTTGGGGCGGGAGCCCCTACGAGCAGTACTTC. It yields the protein CASSQGWGGSPYEQYF.

The J gene is TRBJ2-3, the V gene TRBV23-1, with 7 bases lining up with TRBD2. TRBV23-1 is an open reading frame, and its role is uncertain. The CDR3 extends over 13 amino acids. With 5 bases clipped from V and 1 base from J, the junction kept 0 bases outside the gene matches. For the CDR3, the DNA is TGCGCCAGCAGTAGCGGGGGCACAGATACGCAGTATTTT. It is translated as CASSSGGTDTQYF.

In this sample, this clone turned up once. This chain links TRBV15 with TRBJ2-7; 8 bases align to TRBD1. The CDR3 spans 14 residues. CDR1 and CDR2 from the germline V gene are LNHNV and YYDKDF (reference sequence). V gave up 6 bases and J gave up 4 bases; unmatched junction bases: 8. CDR3 loop: CATRMDRASYEQYF. The CDR3, as DNA: TGTGCCACCAGAATGGACAGGGCCTCGTACGAGCAGTACTTC.

This chain connects TRBV5-1 to TRBJ1-5; 7 nucleotides align to TRBD1. V lost 2 bases and J lost 3; bases outside the gene matches: 11. The CDR3 is 17 residues long. CDR1 and CDR2 (germline): SGHRS, YFSETQ. The CDR3 sequence: CASSFYPSDRANQPQHF. The CDR3 DNA sequence: TGCGCCAGCAGCTTTTACCCCTCAGACAGGGCCAATCAGCCCCAGCATTTT.

The rearrangement uses TRBV12-2 and TRBJ1-1. TRBV12-2 is flagged as a pseudogene. The CDR3 runs 15 residues. CDR3 nucleotides: TGTGCAAGTCGCTTAGTCGGGGTTGTAGATACTGAAGCTTTCTTT. Translating it yields CASRLVGVVDTEAFF.

The gene calls are TRBV30 and TRBJ1-4, with D maybe TRBD1 (5 bases). CDR3 length: 13 residues. Trimming took off 1 base at V and 10 bases at J, with 13 bases between the two ends. Germline values: CDR1 GTSNPN, CDR2 SVGIG (reference sequence). The CDR3 region has the DNA TGTGCCTGGAGTGGTCAGGGAGGTGGAAAACTGTTTTTT. Amino acids: CAWSGQGGGKLFF.

This chain connects TRBV5-4 to TRBJ2-1, with 13 bases fitting TRBD2. V gave up 4 bases and J gave up 2 bases; unmatched junction bases: 0. CDR3 size: 15 residues. Germline V gene sequence: CDR1 SGHNT, CDR2 YYREEE (reference sequence). The CDR3 here is CASSGLAGAYNEQFF. The CDR3 bases are TGTGCCAGCAGCGGACTAGCGGGGGCCTACAATGAGCAGTTCTTC. Full variable domain (rest looked up from reference TRBV5-4 and TRBJ2-1): ETGVTQSPTHLIKTRGQQVTLRCSSQSGHNTVSWYQQALGQGPQFIFQYYREEENGRGNFPPRFSGLQFPNYSSELNVNALELDDSALYLCASSGLAGAYNEQFFGPGTRLTVL.

This clone was found once. V usage is TRBV15 and J usage is TRBJ1-3; no firm D call. Trimming removed 0 bases from V and 2 bases from J, with 8 bases in between. This CDR3 spans 15 amino acids. Germline V gene sequence: CDR1 LNHNV, CDR2 YYDKDF (reference sequence). CDR3 nucleotides: TGTGCCACCAGCAGAGAAGGTATTCCTGGAAACACCATATATTTT. This translates into CATSREGIPGNTIYF.

The V and J genes are TRBV7-2 and TRBJ1-3; a possible D gene is TRBD1 (5 bases). This CDR3 contains 16 residues. Trimming cost V 5 bases and J 1 base, with 15 bases left between them. Germline CDR1 and CDR2: SGHTA and FQGNSA. The CDR3 DNA reads TGTGCCAGCAGCCGCATCGTGTCAGGGTCTGGAAACACCATATATTTT. It yields the protein CASSRIVSGSGNTIYF.

The chain recombines TRBV4-3 with TRBJ2-1; D might be TRBD2 (6 bases). Germline lookup yields CDR1 LGHNA and CDR2 YSLEER. The CDR3 is 12 amino acids. The V gene lost 3 bases and the J gene lost 15 bases, with 15 bases spanning the gap. The CDR3 region has the DNA TGCGCCAGCAGCCAGGACCAGACTAGTCTGTTCTTC. It encodes CASSQDQTSLFF.

The V call is TRBV6-1, the J call TRBJ2-7; D remains ambiguous. Germline CDR1 reads MNHNS; CDR2 reads SASEGT. V shed 2 bases and J shed 8 bases, with 19 bases lying between them. The CDR3 is 15 amino acids. CDR3 DNA sequence: TGTGCCAGCAGTGAATCAGAAGATATCCCTTCCCAGCAGTACTTC. Translating it yields CASSESEDIPSQQYF.